Shown below are 7 T cell receptor beta chains from a single sample sequenced in a study of blood T cell repertoires in COVID-19. TCRdb keeps only in-frame clones here, not all; method: immunoSEQ multiplex PCR. The sample yields some 210,000 clones, roughly four fifths seen once. The sequenced sample was peripheral blood. The receptors here all came from a woman in her thirties or forties with acute or convalescent COVID-19.

V is TRBV10-3 and J is TRBJ2-2, with 8 bases matching TRBD2. From germline, CDR1 is ENHRY and CDR2 SYGVKD. The CDR3 totals 15 residues. With V trimmed by 3 bases and J by 1 base, 1 base remained unmatched. CDR3 amino acids: CAISDLAGNTGELFF. The CDR3 DNA sequence: TGTGCCATCAGTGACCTAGCGGGGAACACCGGGGAGCTGTTTTTT.

This rearrangement joins TRBV5-1 to TRBJ1-1, with D possibly being TRBD1 (6 bases). This CDR3 spans 14 amino acids. CDR1 SGHRS and CDR2 YFSETQ come from the germline V gene. Trimming took 3 bases from V and 4 from J, leaving 13 bases between them. Here the CDR3 DNA reads TGCGCCAGCAGCTCCTCCAGGGGAACCACTGAAGCTTTCTTT. This translates into CASSSSRGTTEAFF.

This rearrangement joins TRBV19 to TRBJ1-1, with a tentative D call TRBD1 (5 bases). The CDR3 loop spans 19 amino acids. Trimming left V 2 bases short and J 2 bases short, with 24 bases between. The germline CDR1 and CDR2 sequences are LNHDA and SQIVND (reference sequence). CDR3 in DNA: TGTGCCAGTAGTATATTCTATCTGGCAGGGACTGATAGAAACACTGAAGCTTTCTTT. Its protein product is CASSIFYLAGTDRNTEAFF.

The rearrangement uses TRBV27 and TRBJ1-2; TRBD1 agrees at 8 bases. Per the germline V gene, CDR1 is MNHEY and CDR2 is SMNVEV (reference sequence). The length of the CDR3 is 14 residues. The V and J ends lost 6 bases and 6 bases, in that order; junction bases with no gene match: 9. The CDR3 protein is CASSPRGRGHGYTF. The CDR3 DNA reads TGTGCCAGCAGCCCCAGGGGCAGGGGGCATGGCTACACCTTC.

This rearrangement joins TRBV4-1 to TRBJ2-1; perhaps TRBD2 as D (7 bases). Germline V CDR1 and CDR2: MGHRA, YSYEKL. CDR3 size: 15 residues. Between the trimmed V and J ends, which lost 5 bases and 2 bases, there was a span of 13 bases. In DNA form, the CDR3 reads TGCGCCAGCAGCGAAGGGGGGGGGCCCTACAATGAGCAGTTCTTC. Amino acid sequence: CASSEGGGPYNEQFF.

V usage is TRBV7-9 and J usage is TRBJ1-4; 8 bases align to TRBD1. J gave up 4 bases and V 4 bases, and 5 bases lay outside the gene matches. The CDR3 is made up of 15 amino acids. Germline V gene sequence: CDR1 SEHNR, CDR2 FQNEAQ (reference sequence). The CDR3 region is CASSSTGGDNEKLFF. The CDR3 nucleotides are TGTGCCAGCAGCTCAACAGGGGGAGATAATGAAAAACTGTTTTTT.

J is TRBJ2-1 and V is TRBV7-2; D is unclear. With 3 bases removed from V and 10 bases from J, the gap between germline ends came to 7 bases. CDR1 is SGHTA, CDR2 FQGNSA, per germline. The CDR3 is made up of 11 amino acids. CDR3 protein: CASSFDWEQFF. The CDR3 DNA follows: TGTGCCAGCAGCTTCGACTGGGAGCAGTTCTTC.